The rows below give T cell receptor beta chains drawn from one sample of a study of CD8 T cells in Susac syndrome. TCRdb called the immunoSEQ multiplex PCR reads again in MiXCR, with one record for every CDR3 protein. The sample lists about 150,000 distinct CDR3 sequences, 85% to 95% occurring once. Sequencing was carried out using CD8+ T cells from PBMCs. The receptors were sampled from a human donor with Susac syndrome. Both conserved end residues are part of each CDR3. D genes are given only for firm matches. Part of the rows lack a size; the others show once, few, many or a class for expanded clones.

size: NA
V: TRBV20-1
J: TRBJ1-1
D: NA
CDR3: CSAQEAEAFF
DNA: TGCAGTGCCCAGGAGGCTGAAGCTTTCTTT

size: NA
V: TRBV12-3/TRBV12-4
J: TRBJ1-2
D: NA
CDR3: CASSFGHGFGYTF
DNA: TGTGCCAGCAGTTTCGGCCACGGGTTTGGCTACACCTTC

size: NA
V: TRBV7-9
J: TRBJ2-7
D: TRBD1
CDR3: CASSTPRGLRSYEQYF
DNA: TGTGCCAGCAGTACACCCAGGGGGCTCCGGTCCTACGAGCAGTACTTC

size: NA
V: TRBV20-1
J: TRBJ2-5
D: NA
CDR3: CSARDLHQETQYF
DNA: TGCAGTGCTAGAGATCTTCACCAAGAGACCCAGTACTTC

size: once
V: TRBV4-1
J: TRBJ1-1
D: NA
CDR3: CASSQDTGPGRAFF
DNA: TGCGCCAGCAGCCAAGATACCGGGCCCGGTCGGGCTTTCTTT

size: NA
V: TRBV7-9
J: TRBJ2-5
D: NA
CDR3: CASRGDQETQYF
DNA: TGTGCCAGCAGGGGCGACCAAGAGACCCAGTACTTC

size: NA
V: TRBV19
J: TRBJ1-2
D: NA
CDR3: CASSIQDHYGYTF
DNA: TGTGCCAGTAGTATCCAGGACCACTATGGCTACACCTTC

size: NA
V: TRBV28
J: TRBJ1-2
D: NA
CDR3: CASRPTLGTVYGYTF
DNA: TGTGCCAGCAGGCCCACCTTAGGGACGGTCTATGGCTACACCTTC

size: NA
V: TRBV13
J: TRBJ1-2
D: TRBD1
CDR3: CASSLPSTGRGYTF
DNA: TGTGCCAGCAGCTTACCCTCGACAGGGCGCGGCTACACCTTC

size: NA
V: TRBV3-1
J: TRBJ2-1
D: TRBD1
CDR3: CASSQAQTGDNEQFF
DNA: TGTGCCAGCAGCCAAGCCCAAACAGGGGACAATGAGCAGTTCTTC

size: NA
V: TRBV5-5
J: TRBJ1-1
D: NA
CDR3: CASTIQFEAFF
DNA: TGTGCCAGCACCATTCAGTTTGAAGCTTTCTTT

size: NA
V: TRBV15
J: TRBJ2-7
D: TRBD1
CDR3: CATSGRTGSYEQYF
DNA: TGTGCCACCAGCGGACGGACAGGGAGCTACGAGCAGTACTTC

size: NA
V: TRBV7-9
J: TRBJ2-7
D: NA
CDR3: CASSFAPWTSDAYEQYF
DNA: TGTGCCAGCAGCTTTGCCCCTTGGACATCCGACGCCTACGAGCAGTACTTC

size: NA
V: TRBV7-9
J: TRBJ1-4
D: NA
CDR3: CASSFPGADEKLFF
DNA: TGTGCCAGCAGCTTCCCGGGGGCGGATGAAAAACTGTTTTTT

size: NA
V: TRBV3-1
J: TRBJ1-2
D: TRBD1
CDR3: CASSGIGTDVYGYTF
DNA: TGTGCCAGCAGCGGGATAGGGACAGACGTCTATGGCTACACCTTC

size: NA
V: TRBV24-1
J: TRBJ2-1
D: NA
CDR3: CATSDSGNEQFF
DNA: TGTGCCACCAGTGATTCAGGCAATGAGCAGTTCTTC

size: NA
V: TRBV4-1
J: TRBJ2-7
D: NA
CDR3: CASSQDGGRDYSYEQYF
DNA: TGCGCCAGCAGCCAAGATGGAGGCAGGGATTACTCCTACGAGCAGTACTTC

size: once
V: TRBV7-9
J: TRBJ2-7
D: TRBD1
CDR3: CASSFLRQGPEQYF
DNA: TGTGCCAGCAGTTTCCTGAGACAGGGGCCGGAGCAGTACTTC

size: NA
V: TRBV30
J: TRBJ1-2
D: TRBD1
CDR3: CAWSGDRGLFTF
DNA: TGTGCCTGGAGTGGAGACAGGGGGCTGTTCACCTTC

size: NA
V: TRBV11-2
J: TRBJ2-2
D: NA
CDR3: CASSSPAGELFF
DNA: TGTGCCAGCAGCTCCCCCGCCGGGGAGCTGTTTTTT

size: NA
V: TRBV5-1
J: TRBJ1-5
D: NA
CDR3: CASSFYSNQPQHF
DNA: TGCGCCAGCAGCTTCTATAGCAATCAGCCCCAGCATTTT

size: NA
V: TRBV20-1
J: TRBJ2-5
D: TRBD2
CDR3: CSAVAGFQQETQYF
DNA: TGCAGTGCCGTAGCGGGATTTCAACAAGAGACCCAGTACTTC

size: once
V: TRBV4-1
J: TRBJ1-1
D: TRBD1
CDR3: CASSQEEQGGTEAFF
DNA: TGCGCCAGCAGCCAAGAAGAGCAGGGGGGTACTGAAGCTTTCTTT

size: once
V: TRBV5-4
J: TRBJ1-2
D: TRBD1
CDR3: CASRWDREDYGYTF
DNA: TGTGCCAGCAGATGGGACAGGGAGGACTATGGCTACACCTTC

size: NA
V: TRBV7-9
J: TRBJ2-3
D: TRBD2
CDR3: CASSPLLAGGSDTQYF
DNA: TGTGCCAGCAGCCCCCTCCTAGCGGGAGGATCAGATACGCAGTATTTT

size: once
V: TRBV28
J: TRBJ2-7
D: TRBD1
CDR3: CASMGQSLEQYF
DNA: TGTGCCAGCATGGGACAGTCTCTCGAGCAGTACTTC

size: NA
V: TRBV2
J: TRBJ2-7
D: NA
CDR3: CASSETAYEQYF
DNA: TGTGCCAGCAGTGAAACGGCCTACGAGCAGTACTTC

size: NA
V: TRBV7-9
J: TRBJ2-3
D: NA
CDR3: CASSSTETSTDTQYF
DNA: TGTGCCAGCAGCTCGACTGAAACTAGCACAGATACGCAGTATTTT

size: NA
V: TRBV28
J: TRBJ1-5
D: NA
CDR3: CASSSRAVPNQPQHF
DNA: TGTGCCAGCAGCTCAAGGGCTGTCCCGAATCAGCCCCAGCATTTT

size: NA
V: TRBV29-1
J: TRBJ2-7
D: NA
CDR3: CSVTGLYSSYEQYF
DNA: TGCAGCGTGACGGGGCTCTATAGCTCCTACGAGCAGTACTTC